This TCR beta chain is drawn from a study of blood T cell repertoires in COVID-19. V was pared by 6 bases and J by 3 bases, with 5 bases between. Germline CDR1 and CDR2: MGHRA and YSYEKL. This CDR3 region has 11 residues. Assay: immunoSEQ multiplex PCR; the TCRdb copy retains only in-frame clones and omits some. The sample shows about 160,000 clones, approximately 84% of them seen only once. The source is an elderly woman with acute or convalescent COVID-19. The specimen sequenced was peripheral blood. The gene calls are TRBV4-1 and TRBJ1-2; the D gene is possibly TRBD1 (5 bases). In DNA, the CDR3 is TGCGCCAGCAGAGGGGACTATGGCTACACCTTC. As protein: CASRGDYGYTF.